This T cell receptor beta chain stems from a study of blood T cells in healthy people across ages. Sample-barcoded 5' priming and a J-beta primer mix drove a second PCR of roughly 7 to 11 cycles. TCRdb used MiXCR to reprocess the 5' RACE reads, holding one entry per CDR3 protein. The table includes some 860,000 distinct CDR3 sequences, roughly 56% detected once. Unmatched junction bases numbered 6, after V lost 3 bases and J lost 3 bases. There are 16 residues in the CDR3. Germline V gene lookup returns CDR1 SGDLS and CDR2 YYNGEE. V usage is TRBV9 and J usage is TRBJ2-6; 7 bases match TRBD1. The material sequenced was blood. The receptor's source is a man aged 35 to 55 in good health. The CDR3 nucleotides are TGTGCCAGCAGCGACCCCACAGGGGATGGGGCCAACGTCCTGACTTTC. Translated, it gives CASSDPTGDGANVLTF.